This T cell receptor (beta chain) derives from a study of CD8 T cells in Susac syndrome. Study at large: Patients with Susac syndrome were, at the time of blood collection, therapy-naive, maintained on corticosteroids, or maintained on intravenous immunoglobulin alone.

This CDR3 comprises 18 residues. V gave up 3 bases and J gave up 0 bases, with 21 bases separating them. Germline V gives CDR1 DFQATT, CDR2 SNEGSKA (reference sequence). Random hexamers served to reverse transcribe roughly 0.5 to 1 ug RNA. TCRdb reanalysed the immunoSEQ multiplex PCR reads using MiXCR and keeps one entry per CDR3 protein. The sample lists approximately 190,000 distinct CDR3 sequences, around 95% occurring once. V and J are TRBV20-1 and TRBJ1-5; tentative D call: TRBD1 (5 bases). The source material was CD4+ T cells from PBMCs. This receptor was identified in a human donor with Susac syndrome. The CDR3 DNA reads as TGCAGTGCTAGGGAGGGGCCGGGGGGTGTCTATAGCAATCAGCCCCAGCATTTT. Protein sequence: CSAREGPGGVYSNQPQHF.